The 24 T cell receptor beta chains presented below share a single source sample, sequenced in a study of blood T cells in healthy people across ages. The use of a sample-barcoded 5' primer and a J-beta primer mix characterized a second PCR of about 7 to 12 cycles. TCRdb re-called the 5' RACE reads with MiXCR, one entry per CDR3 protein. The repertoire holds 780,000 or so distinct CDR3 sequences, with about 53% as singletons. The sequencing sample was made of blood. These TCRs come from a man at least 80 years old in good health.

This clonotype was counted a single time. The chain recombines TRBV7-3 with TRBJ2-7; 9 nucleotides line up with TRBD2. The last part of the DNA fits TRBJ2-5 better; the J call may be wrong. The length of the CDR3 is 18 residues. The germline V gene encodes CDR1 SGHTA and CDR2 FQGTGA. The CDR3 region is CASSKGVGGRAAQETQYF. The CDR3 region has the DNA TGTGCCAGCAGCAAGGGAGTGGGCGGGAGGGCGGCCCAAGAGACCCAGTACTTC.

The gene calls are TRBV5-1 and TRBJ2-3; the D is unclear. Germline CDR1 reads SGHRS; CDR2 reads YFSETQ. Trimming took 4 bases from V and 2 from J, leaving 8 bases between them. CDR3 length: 13 residues. The CDR3 protein is CASSVDFTDTQYF. As DNA, the CDR3 is TGCGCCAGCAGCGTCGATTTCACAGATACGCAGTATTTT.

The chain couples TRBV27 to TRBJ2-5; D is unclear. Trimming removed 8 bases at V and 5 bases at J, with 9 bases between. Germline lookup yields CDR1 MNHEY and CDR2 SMNVEV (reference sequence). The CDR3 extends over 11 amino acids. Here the CDR3 reads CASAVGETQYF. The CDR3 DNA is TGTGCCAGCGCGGTAGGCGAGACCCAGTACTTC.

This clonotype was detected many times. The CDR3 DNA is TGTGCCAGCTCATCTCGAATGGTGGGAAACTATGGCTACACCTTC. The encoded protein is CASSSRMVGNYGYTF. The chain uses TRBV18 and TRBJ1-2; D gene unclear. Deletions cut 5 bases from V and 2 bases from J, with 15 bases between. The CDR3 sequence is 15 residues long. The germline V gene has CDR1 KGHSH and CDR2 LQKENI.

This clonotype has more than one count but fewer than ten. This rearrangement joins TRBV6-2 or TRBV6-3 to TRBJ2-7; no reliable D call. The CDR3 sequence is 14 residues long. Germline CDR1 reads MNHEY; CDR2 reads SVGEGT. Trimming shortened V by 4 bases and J by 5 bases, and 15 bases separated the two germline ends. The CDR3 bases are TGTGCCAGCAGTTCCGAGGCTGTCAGAGACGAGCAGTACTTC. As protein: CASSSEAVRDEQYF.

The chain is built from TRBV5-1 and TRBJ2-1; TRBD2 matches at 12 bases. Germline values: CDR1 SGHRS, CDR2 YFSETQ. The CDR3 loop spans 16 amino acids. The trim removed 0 bases at V and 7 bases at J, leaving 5 bases unmatched. The CDR3 region has the DNA TGCGCCAGCAGCTTGGCCGGGACTAGCGGGTTGAATGAGCAGTTCTTC. It is translated as CASSLAGTSGLNEQFF.

This clonotype was detected only a few times. The chain joins TRBV28 to TRBJ2-7; TRBD2 matches 7 bases. CDR3 length: 16 residues. Germline CDR1 reads MDHEN; CDR2 reads SYDVKM. V was pared by 2 bases and J by 5 bases, with 12 bases of the junction left unmatched. DNA of the CDR3: TGTGCCAGCAGTTTAGGGGCGGCGGGAGCGCGCGACGAGCAGTACTTC. It specifies CASSLGAAGARDEQYF.

This sequence joins TRBV2 and TRBJ2-1, with a possible D match to TRBD2 (5 bases). From germline, CDR1 is SNHLY and CDR2 FYNNEI. CDR3 length: 14 residues. V gave up 5 bases and J gave up 8 bases, with 16 bases separating them. CDR3 sequence reads: CASSSGTQLDEQFF. CDR3 sequence (DNA): TGTGCCAGCAGTTCGGGAACCCAGCTGGATGAGCAGTTCTTC.

The chain uses TRBV5-6 and TRBJ2-7; TRBD2 matches at 14 bases. Gene TRBJ2-5 matches the end of the DNA better, so the J call may be wrong. The CDR3 extends over 16 amino acids. The germline V gene encodes CDR1 SGHDT and CDR2 YYEEEE. The CDR3 DNA sequence: TGTGCCAGCAGCGGGGGACTAGCGGGAGCTGGAGAGACCCAGTACTTC. This gives the protein CASSGGLAGAGETQYF.

The V gene is TRBV28, the J gene TRBJ1-4; D call uncertain. CDR1 is MDHEN, CDR2 SYDVKM, per germline. V gave up 11 bases and J gave up 4 bases, with 23 bases separating them. CDR3 length: 16 amino acids. CDR3 sequence (DNA): TGTGCCGGAAAAGGCGCAGGAAGCAAGGGTAATGAAAAACTGTTTTTT. Its protein product is CAGKGAGSKGNEKLFF.

This clonotype was found many times. The rearrangement links TRBV12-3 or TRBV12-4 to TRBJ2-1; D may be TRBD1 or TRBD2 (5 bases each). V was trimmed by 6 bases and J by 10 bases, leaving 16 bases between them. This CDR3 has 13 residues. CDR3 DNA sequence: TGTGCCAGCAGAGGGACCCTTTCGTCGGAGCAGTTCTTC. It yields the protein CASRGTLSSEQFF.

The rearrangement joins TRBV20-1 to TRBJ2-5, with no clear D. From germline, CDR1 is DFQATT and CDR2 SNEGSKA (reference sequence). This CDR3 has 11 residues. V gave up 3 bases and J gave up 11 bases, with 13 bases separating them. The CDR3 DNA reads as TGCAGTGCTAGCAGCCCGTATGAGCAGTACTTC. Encoded protein: CSASSPYEQYF.

The chain links TRBV9 to TRBJ2-1; 10 bases fit TRBD1. The CDR3 is 14 amino acids. V gave up 1 base and J gave up 6 bases; unmatched junction bases: 1. Germline lookup yields CDR1 SGDLS and CDR2 YYNGEE. The CDR3 spells CASSVWDRGNEQFF. CDR3 DNA sequence: TGTGCCAGCAGCGTATGGGACAGGGGCAATGAGCAGTTCTTC.

V usage is TRBV20-1 and J usage is TRBJ2-1; D gene unclear. V lost 6 bases to trimming and J lost 0 bases, with 9 bases between them. The CDR3 consists of 13 residues. Germline V gene sequence: CDR1 DFQATT, CDR2 SNEGSKA (reference sequence). The CDR3 spells CSAILSSYNEQFF. The CDR3 coding sequence is TGCAGTGCCATTTTGAGCTCCTACAATGAGCAGTTCTTC.

The chain joins TRBV7-3 to TRBJ2-5; 7 bases align to TRBD2. Germline V gives CDR1 SGHTA, CDR2 FQGTGA. CDR3 length: 15 amino acids. V shed 2 bases, J shed 1 base, and the junction held 4 bases outside the gene matches. This chain's CDR3 is CASSLDGRLQETQYF. Written as DNA, the CDR3 is TGTGCCAGCAGCTTAGACGGGAGGCTCCAAGAGACCCAGTACTTC.

This clonotype has just one count. As DNA, the CDR3 is TGTGCCAGCAGTTATCAGGGGGTGGACACTGAAGCTTTCTTT. Translation: CASSYQGVDTEAFF. The V gene is TRBV12-3 or TRBV12-4, the J gene TRBJ1-1, with 7 bases that match TRBD1. This CDR3 is built from 14 residues. J gave up 3 bases and V 4 bases, and 5 bases lay outside the gene matches.

A single count supports this clonotype. The J gene is TRBJ2-2, the V gene TRBV20-1; 11 bases are shared with TRBD2. This CDR3 is 15 amino acids long. Germline V gene data show CDR1 as DFQATT and CDR2 as SNEGSKA (reference sequence). Trimming took 4 bases from V and 3 from J; bases not matched to a gene: 4. The CDR3 DNA follows: TGCAGTGCTATGGGGACTAGCGGATACACCGGGGAGCTGTTTTTT. Amino acid sequence: CSAMGTSGYTGELFF.

The chain has TRBV12-3 or TRBV12-4 and TRBJ2-2, with D possibly matching TRBD2 (6 bases). The V end was cut by 3 bases, the J end by 7 bases, with 12 bases between. This CDR3 has 14 amino acids. In DNA form, the CDR3 reads TGTGCCAGCAGTTTGGCACTAGCATTCGGGGAGCTGTTTTTT. It encodes CASSLALAFGELFF.

V and J are TRBV5-1 and TRBJ1-1; 10 nucleotides line up with TRBD1. Per the germline V gene, CDR1 is SGHRS and CDR2 is YFSETQ. The J segment lost 1 base and the V segment lost 4 bases, leaving 10 bases of the junction unmatched. CDR3 length: 17 residues. The CDR3 DNA sequence: TGCGCCAGCAGCGCTGGACAGGGGGGAGGCTGGAACACTGAAGCTTTCTTT. It encodes CASSAGQGGGWNTEAFF.

In DNA form, the CDR3 reads TGTGCCAGCAGTAGGGACCCTTACGATGCAGCTTTCTTT. Protein sequence: CASSRDPYDAAFF. The chain uses TRBV12-3 or TRBV12-4 and TRBJ1-1, with TRBD1 as a possible D gene (5 bases). The germline V and J ends were trimmed by 5 bases and 10 bases, with 17 bases remaining between them. The CDR3 runs 13 residues.

This clonotype showed up just a few times. J is TRBJ2-7 and V is TRBV19; 8 bases fit TRBD2. The V gene end was trimmed by 3 bases and the J gene end by 4 bases; junction bases not matched to a gene: 8. The CDR3 extends over 15 amino acids. Germline V gene sequence: CDR1 LNHDA, CDR2 SQIVND (reference sequence). The CDR3 DNA reads TGTGCCAGTAGTATTGGAGCGGGAGTCGCTTACGAGCAGTACTTC. Residues: CASSIGAGVAYEQYF.

This clonotype occurred a few times. J is TRBJ2-5 and V is TRBV20-1; D assignment may be TRBD1 or TRBD2 (6 bases each). The germline V gene encodes CDR1 DFQATT and CDR2 SNEGSKA (reference sequence). There are 15 residues in the CDR3. V was clipped by 4 bases and J by 11 bases, with 26 bases between them. The CDR3 DNA reads as TGCAGTGCTACCAGCCCGACAGGAGGGGCGCGTGAGCAGTACTTC. Translated, it gives CSATSPTGGAREQYF.

There are many counts of this clonotype. The chain links TRBV20-1 to TRBJ1-5; TRBD1 matches 8 bases. V shed 0 bases, J shed 1 base, and the junction held 2 bases outside the gene matches. There are 15 residues in the CDR3. CDR1 is DFQATT and CDR2 is SNEGSKA in the germline V gene (reference sequence). The CDR3 DNA reads TGCAGTGCTAGAGATCAGGGGGCAAGCAATCAGCCCCAGCATTTT. Amino acids: CSARDQGASNQPQHF.

The V gene is TRBV9, the J gene TRBJ2-4; TRBD2 might be the D (6 bases). The DNA matches TRBJ2-5 better at its end, which makes the J call doubtful. The CDR3 sequence is 13 residues long. Germline-derived CDR1 and CDR2 are SGDLS and YYNGEE. The DNA for the CDR3 is TGTGCCAGCAGCGGGAGGGCCGGAGAGACCCAGTACTTC. It yields the protein CASSGRAGETQYF.